Sequencing of this TCR beta chain was carried out in a study of cytomegalovirus exposure and HLA in healthy donors. PCR employed 60 Vbeta and 13 Jbeta primers. TCRdb's copy holds only in-frame clones and misses some; the assay was immunoSEQ multiplex PCR. The sample has 150,000 to 200,000 clones, roughly 87% seen once. V gave up 0 bases and J gave up 4 bases, with 9 bases separating them. Per germline, CDR1 LGHNA and CDR2 YNFKEQ. The CDR3 spans 15 residues. J is TRBJ2-2 and V is TRBV4-2, with D tentatively TRBD2 (6 bases). Sequencing input: PBMCs. This receptor was taken from a girl younger than two in good health and CMV-seronegative. This CDR3 reads CASSQEFGGTGELFF. In DNA, the CDR3 is TGTGCCAGCAGCCAAGAGTTCGGGGGCACCGGGGAGCTGTTTTTT.